Shown below are 29 T cell receptor beta chains from a single sample sequenced in a study of pediatric ulcerative colitis. Only in-frame clones appear in the TCRdb table, and some are missing; sequencing was by immunoSEQ multiplex PCR. The sample has about 60,000 clones, 85% to 90% seen once. Sequencing used blood. Source of these receptors: a boy between 5 and 17 years old who was a control in a study of pediatric ulcerative colitis.

This clone was observed a handful of times. The chain combines TRBV4-1 with TRBJ1-5, with D unclear. The CDR3 contains 15 residues. The germline gives CDR1 MGHRA, CDR2 YSYEKL. V lost 0 bases to trimming and J lost 9 bases, with 15 bases between them. The CDR3 region is CASSQDPAEVSPQHF. CDR3 bases: TGCGCCAGCAGCCAAGACCCGGCGGAAGTATCGCCCCAGCATTTT.

CDR3 protein: CASSRGTGETQYF. The DNA of the CDR3 is TGTGCCAGCTCGCGGGGCACAGGGGAGACCCAGTACTTC. V usage is TRBV18 and J usage is TRBJ2-5; TRBD1 or TRBD2 may be the D gene (6 bases each). This CDR3 is 13 amino acids long. Germline CDR1 and CDR2: KGHSH and LQKENI. Deletions cut 6 bases from V and 5 bases from J, with 13 bases between. Based on the CDR3 plus reference TRBV18 and TRBJ2-5, the full variable domain is NAGVMQNPRHLVRRRGQEARLRCSPMKGHSHVYWYRQLPEEGLKFMVYLQKENIIDESGMPKERFSAEFPKEGPSILRIQQVVRGDSAAYFCASSRGTGETQYFGPGTRLLVL.

This chain links TRBV28 with TRBJ1-2, with D maybe TRBD1 (6 bases). The CDR3 spans 16 residues. Trimming shortened V by 1 base and J by 4 bases, and 16 bases separated the two germline ends. CDR1 MDHEN and CDR2 SYDVKM come from the germline V gene. Here the CDR3 reads CASSLSGGRGGYGYTF. Here the CDR3 DNA reads TGTGCCAGCAGTTTATCTGGTGGCAGGGGAGGCTATGGCTACACCTTC.

J is TRBJ2-2 and V is TRBV27; 7 bases fit TRBD1. Germline CDR1 and CDR2: MNHEY and SMNVEV (reference sequence). V lost 6 bases to trimming and J lost 4 bases; unmatched junction nucleotides: 8. CDR3 size: 15 residues. The CDR3 loop reads CASRRDRVGTGELFF. Here the CDR3 DNA reads TGTGCCAGCAGAAGAGACAGGGTAGGCACCGGGGAGCTGTTTTTT.

The V call is TRBV27, the J call TRBJ2-1; either TRBD1 or TRBD2 may fit D (6 bases each). Trimming shortened V by 6 bases and J by 3 bases, and 12 bases separated the two germline ends. The CDR3 runs to 14 residues. Per the germline V gene, CDR1 is MNHEY and CDR2 is SMNVEV (reference sequence). In DNA form, the CDR3 reads TGTGCCAGCAGCTCGGGGGCCAACTACAATGAGCAGTTCTTC. This encodes CASSSGANYNEQFF.

In this sample, this clone turned up a few times. This chain connects TRBV10-1 to TRBJ2-7; possible D gene TRBD1, 6 bases. With 6 bases removed from V and 2 bases from J, the gap between germline ends came to 14 bases. CDR3 length: 14 residues. Germline V gene sequence: CDR1 WNHNN, CDR2 SYGVQD (reference sequence). The CDR3 reads CASSDRTTPYEQYF. For the CDR3, the DNA is TGCGCCAGCAGCGACAGGACGACCCCCTACGAGCAGTACTTC.

J is TRBJ1-5 and V is TRBV4-3, with unresolved D. Trimming stripped 3 bases from V and 3 bases from J, with 12 bases between. Per the germline V gene, CDR1 is LGHNA and CDR2 is YSLEER. The CDR3 is 15 residues long. CDR3 in DNA: TGCGCCAGCAGCCAGTACTCGGGGATCAATCAGCCCCAGCATTTT. Protein product: CASSQYSGINQPQHF.

This chain joins TRBV30 and TRBJ1-2; 9 positions match TRBD1. CDR3 length: 18 residues. Germline V gene sequence: CDR1 GTSNPN, CDR2 SVGIG (reference sequence). The V and J ends lost 2 bases and 0 bases, in that order; junction bases with no gene match: 13. CDR3 bases: TGTGCCTGGAGTCCGGACAGGGGCCCTGGGATTACTAACTATGGCTACACCTTC. Amino acids: CAWSPDRGPGITNYGYTF.

V usage is TRBV5-6 and J usage is TRBJ1-2; D gene unclear. The V gene's germline CDR1 is SGHDT and CDR2 YYEEEE. Trimming stripped 1 base from V and 5 bases from J, with 12 bases between. The CDR3 has 14 residues. Here the CDR3 reads CASSLLGMNYGYTF. In DNA, the CDR3 is TGTGCCAGCAGCTTGCTAGGGATGAATTATGGCTACACCTTC. Looking up the rest from reference TRBV5-6 and TRBJ1-2 gives the full variable domain: DAGVTQSPTHLIKTRGQQVTLRCSPKSGHDTVSWYQQALGQGPQFIFQYYEEEERQRGNFPDRFSGHQFPNYSSELNVNALLLGDSALYLCASSLLGMNYGYTFGSGTRLTVV.

This sequence joins TRBV7-2 and TRBJ2-7, with 7 bases that match TRBD1. CDR1 SGHTA and CDR2 FQGNSA come from the germline V gene. With 1 base clipped from V and 6 bases from J, the junction kept 3 bases outside the gene matches. The CDR3 has 13 residues. The CDR3 DNA reads TGTGCCAGCAGCTTAGGGAACAGGGGCGAGCAGTACTTC. Encoded protein: CASSLGNRGEQYF.

This sequence joins TRBV18 and TRBJ1-2; 7 bases align to TRBD1. Unmatched junction bases numbered 6, after V lost 4 bases and J lost 1 base. This CDR3 is 15 amino acids long. CDR1 and CDR2 (germline): KGHSH, LQKENI. The CDR3 here is CASSLDRQGNYGYTF. The CDR3 DNA reads TGTGCCAGCTCACTAGATCGACAGGGTAACTATGGCTACACCTTC.

The J gene is TRBJ2-3, the V gene TRBV11-3, with D unclear. Germline V gene data show CDR1 as SGHNT and CDR2 as YENEEA. CDR3 size: 16 residues. The ends were cut back, 0 bases at V and 0 bases at J, with 10 bases in the middle. CDR3 amino acids: CASSLDHGRSTDTQYF. In nucleotides, the CDR3 is TGTGCCAGCAGCTTAGATCATGGACGGAGCACAGATACGCAGTATTTT.

The chain recombines TRBV4-3 with TRBJ2-7; D is ambiguous. The ends were cut back, 4 bases at V and 5 bases at J, with 18 bases in the middle. This CDR3 comprises 15 residues. In germline, CDR1 is LGHNA, CDR2 YSLEER. The CDR3 region has the DNA TGCGCCAGCAGCCCAACCAGGTCACCAATTAACGAGCAGTACTTC. Its translation is CASSPTRSPINEQYF.

The chain is built from TRBV15 and TRBJ1-1; 10 bases map to TRBD1. Germline CDR1 reads LNHNV; CDR2 reads YYDKDF (reference sequence). There are 16 residues in the CDR3. Trimming at V came to 6 bases and at J to 3 bases, leaving 10 bases not matched to a gene. The CDR3 bases are TGTGCCACCAGGGCCGATGGACAGGGGGTAGACACTGAAGCTTTCTTT. Encoded protein: CATRADGQGVDTEAFF.

This rearrangement joins TRBV7-9 to TRBJ2-3; D gene unclear. V was cut by 8 bases and J by 5 bases, with 11 bases left in between. This CDR3 has 12 amino acids. Germline V CDR1 and CDR2: SEHNR, FQNEAQ (reference sequence). The CDR3 nucleotides are TGTGCCAGCCGCGCACCTATAGATACGCAGTATTTT. Encoded protein: CASRAPIDTQYF.

This chain connects TRBV5-4 to TRBJ2-7; D possibly corresponds to TRBD1 (5 bases). The germline V gene has CDR1 SGHNT and CDR2 YYREEE (reference sequence). This CDR3 is 14 amino acids long. V was shortened by 0 bases and J by 5 bases, with 12 bases between the two germline ends. The CDR3 region is CASSLVAGIDEQYF. The CDR3 DNA sequence: TGTGCCAGCAGCTTGGTAGCAGGGATTGACGAGCAGTACTTC.

The V gene is TRBV6-5, the J gene TRBJ1-2; D remains ambiguous. V gave up 7 bases and J gave up 4 bases, with 13 bases separating them. Germline V CDR1 and CDR2: MNHEY, SVGAGI. This CDR3 spans 13 amino acids. The CDR3: CASTTADRYGYTF. For the CDR3, the DNA is TGTGCCAGCACCACAGCAGACCGCTATGGCTACACCTTC.

This chain connects TRBV5-1 to TRBJ1-5; D is ambiguous. Trimming took off 4 bases at V and 2 bases at J, with 13 bases between the two ends. This CDR3 is 15 amino acids long. CDR1 is SGHRS and CDR2 is YFSETQ in the germline V gene. The chain's CDR3 is CASSTDGRGNQPQHF. CDR3 nucleotides: TGCGCCAGCAGCACCGACGGGCGAGGCAATCAGCCCCAGCATTTT. Filled out from reference TRBV5-1 and TRBJ1-5, the complete variable domain reads KAGVTQTPRYLIKTRGQQVTLSCSPISGHRSVSWYQQTPGQGLQFLFEYFSETQRNKGNFPGRFSGRQFSNSRSEMNVSTLELGDSALYLCASSTDGRGNQPQHFGDGTRLSIL.

The rearrangement uses TRBV15 and TRBJ2-6; tentative D call: TRBD1 (5 bases). This CDR3 is built from 20 residues. V was clipped by 0 bases and J by 0 bases, with 18 bases between them. CDR1 and CDR2 (germline): LNHNV, YYDKDF (reference sequence). As DNA, the CDR3 is TGTGCCACCAGCAGAGATATAGTACAGGTTACTATCTCTGGGGCCAACGTCCTGACTTTC. This translates into CATSRDIVQVTISGANVLTF.

This clone was seen a single time. This chain joins TRBV2 and TRBJ2-7; perhaps TRBD1 as D (5 bases). Trimming stripped 2 bases from V and 0 bases from J, with 8 bases between. Germline V lookup: CDR1 SNHLY, CDR2 FYNNEI. The length of the CDR3 is 14 residues. DNA of the CDR3: TGTGCCAGCAGTGAAAGGGGTGGCTCCTACGAGCAGTACTTC. It translates to CASSERGGSYEQYF.

This clone was seen only once. The genes are TRBV9 and TRBJ2-1, with 7 nucleotides matching TRBD1. The CDR3 has 14 amino acids. Germline lookup yields CDR1 SGDLS and CDR2 YYNGEE. V trimming: 4 bases; J trimming: 3 bases; junction bases outside the gene matches: 4. The CDR3 protein is CASSTRDSYNEQFF. CDR3 DNA sequence: TGTGCCAGCAGCACCAGGGACAGCTACAATGAGCAGTTCTTC.

V gene TRBV27 combines with J gene TRBJ1-1; no clear D gene. Germline V lookup: CDR1 MNHEY, CDR2 SMNVEV (reference sequence). Trimming removed 5 bases from V and 7 bases from J, with 20 bases in between. The CDR3 is 15 residues long. CDR3 amino acids: CASSRLRGVAGEAFF. The CDR3 nucleotides are TGTGCCAGCAGTCGCCTACGTGGGGTAGCAGGTGAAGCTTTCTTT.

The V and J genes are TRBV30 and TRBJ1-4, with 10 nucleotides matching TRBD1. The germline gives CDR1 GTSNPN, CDR2 SVGIG (reference sequence). This CDR3 is 16 amino acids long. V shed 2 bases, J shed 8 bases, and the junction held 11 bases outside the gene matches. CDR3 DNA sequence: TGTGCCTGGAGTATGGAGTTAGGACAGGGGGGCGAAAAACTGTTTTTT. Protein: CAWSMELGQGGEKLFF.

This clone appeared once. The J gene is TRBJ2-3, the V gene TRBV2; tentatively, D is TRBD1 or TRBD2 (7 bases each). The length of the CDR3 is 15 residues. V gave up 8 bases and J gave up 4 bases, with 19 bases separating them. From germline, CDR1 is SNHLY and CDR2 FYNNEI. The CDR3 DNA is TGTGCCAGCCTATTCCCAGGGGGGGGAGCAGATACGCAGTATTTT. Encoded protein: CASLFPGGGADTQYF.

This clone has a handful of counts. The chain is built from TRBV19 and TRBJ1-5; D call uncertain. V lost 7 bases and J lost 7, with 14 bases in between. The CDR3 contains 13 residues. Germline CDR1 and CDR2: LNHDA and SQIVND (reference sequence). The CDR3 bases are TGTGCCAGTAATACCCGGACGGGACAGCCCCAGCATTTT. Its translation is CASNTRTGQPQHF.

The CDR3 is CASSKQGGFYEQYF. The CDR3 DNA sequence: TGTGCCAGCAGTAAACAGGGTGGGTTCTACGAGCAGTACTTC. The V and J genes are TRBV2 and TRBJ2-7; D possibly corresponds to TRBD1 (6 bases). CDR3 size: 14 residues. The V gene lost 5 bases and the J gene lost 3 bases, with 14 bases spanning the gap. Germline V gene lookup returns CDR1 SNHLY and CDR2 FYNNEI.

The V and J genes are TRBV11-1 and TRBJ2-7; TRBD1 is a possible D gene (5 bases). V was clipped by 4 bases and J by 2 bases, with 18 bases between them. The germline CDR1 and CDR2 sequences are SGHAT and FQDESV (reference sequence). The CDR3 has 16 residues. This chain's CDR3 is CASSWSQQLDTYEQYF. The CDR3 bases are TGTGCCAGCAGCTGGTCTCAACAGTTGGACACCTACGAGCAGTACTTC. Based on the CDR3 plus reference TRBV11-1 and TRBJ2-7, the full variable domain is EAEVAQSPRYKITEKSQAVAFWCDPISGHATLYWYRQILGQGPELLVQFQDESVVDDSQLPKDRFSAERLKGVDSTLKIQPAELGDSAMYLCASSWSQQLDTYEQYFGPGTRLTVT.

The CDR3 is CASRHRGQGNTIYF. The CDR3, as DNA: TGTGCCAGCAGACACAGGGGGCAAGGAAACACCATATATTTT. The rearrangement joins TRBV6-1 to TRBJ1-3; 9 bases map to TRBD1. Germline loops: CDR1 MNHNS, CDR2 SASEGT. V lost 6 bases and J lost 4; bases outside the gene matches: 4. The CDR3 runs to 14 residues.

This chain joins TRBV7-2 and TRBJ1-6; TRBD1 agrees at 7 bases. Germline V gives CDR1 SGHTA, CDR2 FQGNSA. This CDR3 contains 17 residues. Trimming took 1 base from V and 5 from J; bases not matched to a gene: 8. The CDR3 nucleotides are TGTGCCAGCAGCTTAGTAATTAGGGGGCCCAATAATTCACCCCTCCACTTT. It is translated as CASSLVIRGPNNSPLHF.